This record looks at one T cell receptor (beta chain) sequence and its context. Its antigen remains unidentified. After removal of 5 bases from V and 4 bases from J, the junction contained 3 bases not matched to a gene. In germline, CDR1 is MNHEY, CDR2 SVGAGI. The CDR3 runs 13 residues. The sample comes from a study of T cell responses to AZD1222 COVID-19 vaccine. The method was immunoSEQ multiplex PCR; TCRdb's version includes in-frame clones alone and lacks a portion of them. The table gives over 130,000 clones; the top ten clones make up about 2.2% of it. General study results and limits: There were repertoire samples only from the period after the peak T cell response. Unmutated variant regions are reportedly targeted by nearly half of spike-specific TCRs. Donors, mostly white British, included more females; clonal diversity was possibly underestimated. Only five to seven AZD1222 recipients tested seropositive at baseline.

The sample consisted of peripheral blood. The receptor was derived from an adult in good health. This chain links TRBV6-5 with TRBJ1-1; 8 bases line up with TRBD1. CDR3 bases: TGTGCCAGCAGTCTTGGACAGGGCACTGAAGCTTTCTTT. It specifies CASSLGQGTEAFF.